This TCR beta chain was observed in a study of prognosis after radiotherapy for stage I lung cancer. At least ten counts were recorded for this clonotype. Trimming removed 3 bases at V and 0 bases at J, with 4 bases between. This CDR3 is 13 amino acids long. CDR1 and CDR2 (germline): ENHRY, SYGVKD. Amplicons of TCR beta CDR3 were generated from genomic DNA by two-round multiplex PCR. Every TRBV and TRBJ gene had its own specific primer in first-round PCR. TCRdb analysed the multiplex PCR reads with MiXCR anew, one entry per CDR3 protein. The sample records some 13,000 distinct CDR3 sequences, 40% to 55% being singletons.

The chain couples TRBV10-3 to TRBJ2-3; the D is unclear. The receptor was derived from a donor aged 50 or older with non-small cell lung cancer. Sequencing used PBMCs, obtained before or after stereotactic body radiation therapy (not recorded which). CDR3 amino acids: CAISDSSTDTQYF. The CDR3, as DNA: TGTGCCATCAGTGATTCTAGCACAGATACGCAGTATTTT.